This TCR beta chain was documented in a study of cytomegalovirus exposure and HLA in healthy donors. Turning to the study itself: The roughly 120 million unique TCR beta sequences, from around 200 million T cells, were found by an earlier analysis.

V lost 5 bases to trimming and J lost 10 bases, with 19 bases between them. The CDR3 length is 14 residues. In germline, CDR1 is MNHEY, CDR2 SMNVEV (reference sequence). Study-level findings and limits: Later, TCR association rates were found to vary by HLA locus, highest for DRB1 and lowest for HLA-C.

Regarding this clone: What it binds is unknown.

PCR primers comprised 60 Vbeta and 13 Jbeta primers. Data came from immunoSEQ multiplex PCR; TCRdb stores just in-frame clones and leaves some out. The sample consists of about 87,000 clones, 70% to 80% of them appearing once. V and J are TRBV27 and TRBJ2-3, with D perhaps TRBD2 (5 bases). The sequenced sample was PBMCs. This sequence was found in a young man in good health and CMV-seropositive. CDR3 residues: CASSVGSPAWPQYF. The CDR3 coding sequence is TGTGCCAGCAGTGTGGGGAGCCCAGCGTGGCCGCAGTATTTT.